This TCR beta chain came from a study of molecular identifiers for immune sequencing clone quantification. Many counts were recorded for this clonotype. Its antigen is not known. Study-level findings and limits: Clones above 20 RNA copies contained over 97% of effector molecules but under 1% of naive ones. Same-barcode identical TCR molecules could make highly expanded clones look smaller than they are. A single cell's spiked Jurkat TCR RNA was reportedly detectable among roughly 920,000 naive cells.

Germline CDR1 SQVTM, CDR2 ANQGSEA. The CDR3 consists of 13 residues. Germline trimming cut 8 bases from V and 5 bases from J; bases unmatched to any gene: 7. Previously described methods and listed TCR primers were used for bulk TCR libraries. TCRdb used MiXCR to reprocess the PCR reads, holding one entry per CDR3 protein. Here the sample spans some 320,000 distinct CDR3 sequences, roughly 23% being singletons. The sequenced sample was naive CD8+ T cells from blood, with Jurkat cell RNA spiked in. Subset meaning: FACS-sorted CD8+CD4-CCR7+CD45RA+ naive T cells. This sequence was found in a human donor in good health. Some libraries in this study had Jurkat cell RNA spiked in. This chain uses TRBV29-1 with TRBJ2-1; TRBD1 matches 9 bases. CDR3 DNA sequence: TGCAGCCTGTTCGGACAGGGGAACAATGAGCAGTTCTTC. Amino acids: CSLFGQGNNEQFF.